Presented here are 30 T cell receptor beta chains from one specimen sequenced in a study of T-cell memory formation after mild COVID-19. One entry per CDR3 protein results from TCRdb running MiXCR on the 5' RACE reads. This table holds over 300,000 distinct CDR3 sequences, around a fifth found once. The sample consisted of PBMCs or a T cell subset sorted from them (not recorded which). All receptors come from a man aged 18 to 30 who had mild COVID-19 (a few samples of this study predate the infection). Cell type and time point are not known.

This clonotype was counted ten times or more. This sequence joins TRBV5-1 and TRBJ1-1; D not resolved. The CDR3 is made up of 12 amino acids. Trimming removed 5 bases at V and 0 bases at J, with 5 bases between. In germline, CDR1 is SGHRS, CDR2 YFSETQ. CDR3 bases: TGCGCCAGCAGGAACATGAACACTGAAGCTTTCTTT. Amino acid sequence: CASRNMNTEAFF.

The J gene is TRBJ1-5, the V gene TRBV6-1, with 8 bases fitting TRBD1. Germline CDR1 is MNHNS and CDR2 is SASEGT. V lost 1 base, J lost 4 bases, and 3 bases stayed unmatched. There are 15 residues in the CDR3. CDR3 sequence: CASSEGQGWNQPQHF. For the CDR3, the DNA is TGTGCCAGCAGTGAAGGACAGGGGTGGAATCAGCCCCAGCATTTT.

This chain links TRBV4-1 with TRBJ2-7; 9 bases match TRBD1. The CDR3 contains 15 residues. CDR1 and CDR2 (germline): MGHRA, YSYEKL. The CDR3 DNA reads TGCGCCAGAAGCCTAGGAGGGACAGGGTCCTACGAGCAGTACGTC. It yields the protein CARSLGGTGSYEQYV.

CDR3 DNA: TGTGCCAGCAGCCCCCGCCCTCCGCCCGGCGGGGAGCTGTTTTTT. As protein: CASSPRPPPGGELFF. The rearrangement links TRBV7-3 to TRBJ2-2; no firm D call. The V end was cut by 5 bases, the J end by 7 bases, with 17 bases between. Looked up from germline, CDR1 is SGHTA and CDR2 is FQGTGA. The CDR3 runs 15 residues.

This clonotype turned up a few times. This chain connects TRBV4-3 to TRBJ2-3; 9 nucleotides agree with TRBD1. With V trimmed by 3 bases and J by 4 bases, 5 bases remained unmatched. Germline CDR1 reads LGHNA; CDR2 reads YSLEER. CDR3 length equals 15 residues. CDR3: CASSQWDRAADTQYF. DNA of the CDR3: TGCGCCAGCAGCCAGTGGGACAGGGCGGCAGATACGCAGTATTTT.

This clonotype has only a few counts. The chain joins TRBV27 to TRBJ2-3; D ambiguous. Germline-derived CDR1 and CDR2 are MNHEY and SMNVEV (reference sequence). V shed 5 bases and J shed 4 bases, with 10 bases lying between them. The CDR3 has 13 residues. CDR3 sequence (DNA): TGTGCCAGCAGTCGCATCAAGGCAGATACGCAGTATTTT. Translation: CASSRIKADTQYF.

This CDR3 reads CASSLNSGGSTDTQYF. The CDR3 DNA sequence: TGTGCCAGCAGCTTAAATAGCGGGGGGAGCACAGATACGCAGTATTTT. The rearrangement uses TRBV7-8 and TRBJ2-3, with TRBD2 matching over 10 bases. V lost 2 bases, J lost 0 bases, and 2 bases stayed unmatched. The CDR3 sequence is 16 residues long. Germline CDR1 and CDR2: SGHVS and FQNEAQ.

The chain employs TRBV7-2 and TRBJ2-2; D is unclear. Germline V gene data show CDR1 as SGHTA and CDR2 as FQGNSA. The V end lost 5 bases, the J end lost 1 base, and 8 bases lay between the germline ends. The CDR3 covers 14 residues. CDR3 region: CASSTTWNTGELFF. The CDR3 DNA sequence: TGTGCCAGCAGCACGACCTGGAACACCGGGGAGCTGTTTTTT.

The chain combines TRBV4-1 with TRBJ1-2, with 7 nucleotides matching TRBD1. This CDR3 region has 14 residues. Trimming at V came to 2 bases and at J to 3 bases, leaving 3 bases not matched to a gene. CDR1 is MGHRA and CDR2 is YSYEKL in the germline V gene. The CDR3 region is CASSQWDRHYGYTF. The CDR3 DNA is TGCGCCAGCAGCCAATGGGACAGACACTATGGCTACACCTTC.

This clonotype was detected only a few times. The genes are TRBV19 and TRBJ2-5; 10 bases are shared with TRBD1. Unmatched junction bases numbered 10, after V lost 8 bases and J lost 4 bases. CDR1 and CDR2 from the germline V gene are LNHDA and SQIVND (reference sequence). This CDR3 has 15 amino acids. CDR3 DNA sequence: TGTGCCAGTTCTACCGCGGGACAGGGGATAGAGACCCAGTACTTC. It is translated as CASSTAGQGIETQYF.

This chain links TRBV6-2 or TRBV6-3 with TRBJ2-2, with D uncertain. V shed 2 bases and J shed 6 bases, with 10 bases lying between them. The CDR3 spans 14 residues. Germline V lookup: CDR1 MNHEY, CDR2 SVGEGT. In DNA, the CDR3 is TGTGCCAGCAGTTACACCTTAGATGCCGGGGAGCTGTTTTTT. The encoded protein is CASSYTLDAGELFF.

A single count supports this clonotype. The rearrangement uses TRBV6-5 and TRBJ1-2; the D gene is possibly TRBD1 (6 bases). The CDR3 covers 15 residues. The V end lost 0 bases, the J end lost 4 bases, and 12 bases lay between the germline ends. In germline, CDR1 is MNHEY, CDR2 SVGAGI. The CDR3 region has the DNA TGTGCCAGCAGTTACTCTGGGGGCGAGGGCTATGGCTACACCTTC. This translates into CASSYSGGEGYGYTF.

The sample holds a few counts of this clonotype. The V gene is TRBV20-1, the J gene TRBJ2-1; D may be TRBD2 (6 bases). The CDR3 runs to 13 residues. The V and J ends lost 2 bases and 4 bases respectively, with 9 bases between them. The germline CDR1 and CDR2 sequences are DFQATT and SNEGSKA (reference sequence). CDR3 sequence: CSARNRGYNEQFF. CDR3 nucleotides: TGCAGTGCTAGAAATCGGGGGTACAATGAGCAGTTCTTC.

The genes are TRBV16 and TRBJ2-5; 8 bases are shared with TRBD1. Per the germline V gene, CDR1 is KGHSY and CDR2 is FQNENV. The CDR3 is made up of 14 amino acids. The junction had 6 bases not matched to a gene; V was cut back by 4 bases and J by 5 bases. The CDR3 DNA reads as TGTGCCAGCAGCCCGGACAGGGCGAGGGAGACCCAGTACTTC. It codes for CASSPDRARETQYF. The complete variable domain, with remaining parts taken from reference TRBV16 and TRBJ2-5, reads GEEVAQTPKHLVRGEGQKAKLYCAPIKGHSYVFWYQQVLKNEFKFLISFQNENVFDETGMPKERFSAKCLPNSPCSLEIQATKLEDSAVYFCASSPDRARETQYFGPGTRLLVL.

This clonotype was detected many times. This chain connects TRBV5-6 to TRBJ2-7; the D is unclear. Germline V gives CDR1 SGHDT, CDR2 YYEEEE. This CDR3 contains 14 residues. Between the trimmed V and J ends, which lost 1 base and 2 bases, there was a span of 10 bases. CDR3 protein: CASSLHLDTYEQYF. The CDR3 nucleotides read TGTGCCAGCAGCTTGCATCTGGATACCTACGAGCAGTACTTC. Supplemented by reference TRBV5-6 and TRBJ2-7, the full variable domain reads DAGVTQSPTHLIKTRGQQVTLRCSPKSGHDTVSWYQQALGQGPQFIFQYYEEEERQRGNFPDRFSGHQFPNYSSELNVNALLLGDSALYLCASSLHLDTYEQYFGPGTRLTVT.

This chain uses TRBV4-1 with TRBJ2-1, with 13 bases matching TRBD2. CDR1 is MGHRA and CDR2 is YSYEKL in the germline V gene. The CDR3 totals 14 residues. The V and J ends lost 6 bases and 7 bases, in that order; junction bases with no gene match: 3. The DNA of the CDR3 is TGCGCCAGCAGACTAGCGGGGGGGAGGAATGAGCAGTTCTTC. As protein: CASRLAGGRNEQFF.

This clonotype was found a few times. The chain recombines TRBV4-1 with TRBJ2-5; D not certain. Trimming stripped 0 bases from V and 5 bases from J, with 7 bases between. Per germline, CDR1 MGHRA and CDR2 YSYEKL. The CDR3 has 13 residues. CDR3 nucleotide sequence: TGCGCCAGCAGCCAAGACTCCCAGGAGACCCAGTACTTC. Translated: CASSQDSQETQYF.

This clonotype was seen a handful of times. The chain combines TRBV20-1 with TRBJ2-7; 8 bases line up with TRBD1. Trimming took 5 bases from V and 6 from J; bases not matched to a gene: 6. The CDR3 has 12 residues. Germline V lookup: CDR1 DFQATT, CDR2 SNEGSKA (reference sequence). CDR3 bases: TGCAGTGCTCCGGACAGGGCGGGCGAGCAGTACGTC. It translates to CSAPDRAGEQYV.

V usage is TRBV7-2 and J usage is TRBJ1-1; weak D call: TRBD1 (5 bases). Germline loops: CDR1 SGHTA, CDR2 FQGNSA. CDR3 size: 16 residues. Trimming shortened V by 5 bases and J by 1 base, and 17 bases separated the two germline ends. CDR3 in amino acids: CASSNGLRVTNTEAFF. The DNA of the CDR3 is TGTGCCAGCAGCAATGGACTCAGGGTGACGAACACTGAAGCTTTCTTT.

There are a few counts of this clonotype. The chain has TRBV2 and TRBJ1-6, with 9 bases matching TRBD1. Germline CDR1 reads SNHLY; CDR2 reads FYNNEI. V shed 8 bases, J shed 11 bases, and the junction held 10 bases outside the gene matches. This CDR3 has 14 amino acids. The CDR3, as DNA: TGTGCCAGCCGGGGACAGGGTGGGAGAACACCCCTCCACTTT. Protein: CASRGQGGRTPLHF.

The V gene is TRBV11-2, the J gene TRBJ1-1; TRBD1 might be the D (6 bases). This CDR3 is 14 amino acids long. Per the germline V gene, CDR1 is SGHAT and CDR2 is FQNNGV. V was pared by 6 bases and J by 0 bases, with 11 bases between. CDR3 bases: TGTGCCAGCAGTCCACAGGGATTGAACACTGAAGCTTTCTTT. Translated: CASSPQGLNTEAFF.

This chain uses TRBV9 with TRBJ2-3; D possibly corresponds to TRBD1 (5 bases). Germline values: CDR1 SGDLS, CDR2 YYNGEE. The CDR3 covers 13 residues. V was trimmed by 2 bases and J by 4 bases, leaving 8 bases between them. CDR3 sequence: CASSVSGSDTQYF. The CDR3 DNA sequence: TGTGCCAGCAGCGTCTCAGGGTCAGATACGCAGTATTTT. Looking up the rest from reference TRBV9 and TRBJ2-3 gives the full variable domain: DSGVTQTPKHLITATGQRVTLRCSPRSGDLSVYWYQQSLDQGLQFLIQYYNGEERAKGNILERFSAQQFPDLHSELNLSSLELGDSALYFCASSVSGSDTQYFGPGTRLTVL.

This clonotype was seen a few times. The rearrangement joins TRBV9 to TRBJ2-5; tentatively, D is TRBD2 (7 bases). V was trimmed by 3 bases and J by 2 bases, leaving 14 bases between them. Germline values: CDR1 SGDLS, CDR2 YYNGEE. The CDR3 runs to 15 residues. The CDR3 loop reads CASSGGGGHQETQYF. In nucleotides, the CDR3 is TGTGCCAGCAGCGGAGGGGGGGGCCATCAAGAGACCCAGTACTTC.

J is TRBJ2-2 and V is TRBV6-2 or TRBV6-3; D call uncertain. The ends were cut back, 5 bases at V and 5 bases at J, with 12 bases in the middle. CDR3 length: 14 amino acids. CDR1 is MNHEY, CDR2 SVGEGT, per germline. DNA for the CDR3: TGTGCCAGCAGTCAGCTTATCGGGACCGGGGAGCTGTTTTTT. Its protein product is CASSQLIGTGELFF.

Only a few counts were recorded for this clonotype. The chain joins TRBV7-7 to TRBJ2-7; D unclear. CDR3 size: 13 residues. The V gene's germline CDR1 is SSHAT and CDR2 FNYEAQ (reference sequence). The germline V and J ends were trimmed by 5 bases and 6 bases, with 14 bases remaining between them. As DNA, the CDR3 is TGTGCCAGCAGCCCCGACGATCGAGGCGAGCAGTACTTC. Encoded protein: CASSPDDRGEQYF.

The chain couples TRBV20-1 to TRBJ1-3; D uncertain. V lost 4 bases, J lost 0 bases, and 4 bases lay in between. The germline V gene encodes CDR1 DFQATT and CDR2 SNEGSKA (reference sequence). CDR3 length equals 12 residues. CDR3 DNA sequence: TGCAGTGCTACCGTCTCTGGAAACACCATATATTTT. Translating it yields CSATVSGNTIYF.

This clonotype showed up many times. The chain employs TRBV11-2 and TRBJ2-7; tentatively, D is TRBD2 (6 bases). The V gene's germline CDR1 is SGHAT and CDR2 FQNNGV. This CDR3 has 18 amino acids. Trimming removed 3 bases from V and 1 base from J, with 22 bases in between. The CDR3 spells CASSFSDGGGLWSYEQYV. CDR3 sequence (DNA): TGTGCCAGCAGCTTTTCGGACGGCGGAGGGTTGTGGTCCTACGAGCAGTACGTC.

The rearrangement joins TRBV4-1 to TRBJ2-7, with 8 bases fitting TRBD1. The junction had 1 base not matched to a gene; V was cut back by 2 bases and J by 4 bases. The germline V gene has CDR1 MGHRA and CDR2 YSYEKL. The CDR3 is 13 amino acids. CDR3 region: CASSQNRGYEQYV. The CDR3 bases are TGCGCCAGCAGCCAAAACAGGGGGTACGAGCAGTACGTC.

The chain combines TRBV7-6 with TRBJ1-5, with unresolved D. The V end lost 2 bases, the J end lost 7 bases, and 12 bases lay between the germline ends. Germline assignment: CDR1 SGHVS and CDR2 FNYEAQ. The CDR3 sequence is 14 residues long. The CDR3 DNA reads as TGTGCCAGCAGCTTATTGGGAAGGGTGCAGCCCCAGCATTTT. Its protein is CASSLLGRVQPQHF.

The chain employs TRBV4-3 and TRBJ2-3; tentative D call: TRBD2 (5 bases). This CDR3 has 14 amino acids. The V and J ends lost 8 bases and 2 bases respectively, with 14 bases between them. Per the germline V gene, CDR1 is LGHNA and CDR2 is YSLEER. The CDR3 protein is CASSSGSYTDTQYF. The DNA of the CDR3 is TGCGCCAGCTCGTCGGGGTCTTACACAGATACGCAGTATTTT.